A selection of T cell receptor beta chains follows, all from one sample in a study of molecular identifiers for immune sequencing clone quantification. Using its own MiXCR run on the PCR reads, TCRdb lists one record per CDR3 protein. Of more than 550,000 distinct CDR3 sequences listed, over 25% are singletons. Sequenced sample: naive CD8+ T cells from blood, with Jurkat cell RNA spiked in. All receptors come from a human donor in good health. Some libraries in this study had Jurkat cell RNA spiked in. The CDR3 runs from the conserved cysteine through the conserved F or W. Each record gives: D gene, V gene, clone size, J gene, CDR3 length, CDR3 DNA, CDR3 protein. The D gene is left open where the match is weak. Clone size is shown for a subset of rows, as once, few, many or a class of expanded clone.

D: -
V: TRBV7-9
size: many
J: TRBJ1-4
length: 16
DNA: TGTGCCAGCAGCTTTTCGCCCACCGCAACTAATGAAAAACTGTTTTTT
CDR3: CASSFSPTATNEKLFF

D: -
V: TRBV20-1
size: few
J: TRBJ2-7
length: 16
DNA: TGCAGTGCTAGAGTTGGCCCAGGCAGAAGCTCCTACGAGCAGTACTTC
CDR3: CSARVGPGRSSYEQYF

D: -
V: TRBV6-2/TRBV6-3
size: -
J: TRBJ2-3
length: 14
DNA: TGTGCCAGCACCGCGATGGGGGACGCAGATACGCAGTATTTT
CDR3: CASTAMGDADTQYF

D: -
V: TRBV6-1
size: many
J: TRBJ1-5
length: 16
DNA: TGTGCCAGCAGTGAAGTGGGGACGTATAGCAATCAGCCCCAGCATTTT
CDR3: CASSEVGTYSNQPQHF

D: TRBD2
V: TRBV11-2
size: -
J: TRBJ2-1
length: 17
DNA: TGTGCCAGCAGCTTGGGACTAGCGGGGTGGTCCTACAATGGGCAGTTCTTC
CDR3: CASSLGLAGWSYNGQFF

D: -
V: TRBV4-3
size: few
J: TRBJ1-6
length: 13
DNA: TGCGCCAGCAGCCAATTCCTTGATTCACCCCTCCACTTT
CDR3: CASSQFLDSPLHF

D: -
V: TRBV20-1
size: many
J: TRBJ2-7
length: 15
DNA: TGCAGTGCTAGAGATGCCCGGGACTTAGAGTACGAGCAGTACTTC
CDR3: CSARDARDLEYEQYF

D: TRBD2
V: TRBV29-1
size: many
J: TRBJ2-3
length: 15
DNA: TGCAGCGTTGAAATAGCGGGAGGGGGTGGTGATACGCAGTATTTT
CDR3: CSVEIAGGGGDTQYF

D: -
V: TRBV14
size: many
J: TRBJ1-1
length: 14
DNA: TGTGCCAGCAGCCAAGTTTTGGGGGGACACGAAGCTTTCTTT
CDR3: CASSQVLGGHEAFF

D: TRBD2
V: TRBV10-3
size: -
J: TRBJ2-5
length: 17
DNA: TGTGCCATCAGTGCGTCGGAATCTAGCGGACCACAAGAGACCCAGTACTTC
CDR3: CAISASESSGPQETQYF

D: -
V: TRBV4-3
size: -
J: TRBJ1-2
length: 15
DNA: TGCGCCAGCCGCCAATGGGGCGGCCTTAACTATGGCTACACCTTC
CDR3: CASRQWGGLNYGYTF

D: -
V: TRBV24-1
size: -
J: TRBJ2-1
length: 14
DNA: TGTGCCACCAGAGGGGACGGCAGCAACAATGAGCAGTTCTTC
CDR3: CATRGDGSNNEQFF

D: -
V: TRBV6-5
size: -
J: TRBJ2-6
length: 14
DNA: TGTGCCAGCAGTTACTATTCTGGGGCCAACGTCCTGACTTTC
CDR3: CASSYYSGANVLTF

D: TRBD1
V: TRBV7-9
size: -
J: TRBJ1-3
length: 16
DNA: TGTGCCAGCAGCCCCGGACAGGAACTCTCTGGAAACACCATATATTTT
CDR3: CASSPGQELSGNTIYF

D: -
V: TRBV2
size: -
J: TRBJ2-4
length: 16
DNA: TGTGCCAGCAGTGAAAGTAGTAGCGTAGCCAAAAACATTCAGTACTTC
CDR3: CASSESSSVAKNIQYF

D: -
V: TRBV4-1
size: many
J: TRBJ2-3
length: 14
DNA: TGCGCCAGCAGCCTTAGACTTAGCACAGATACGCAGTATTTT
CDR3: CASSLRLSTDTQYF

D: -
V: TRBV6-2/TRBV6-3
size: few
J: TRBJ2-2
length: 14
DNA: TGTGCCAGCGGCGGTCTACCCCAAGGCGGGGAGCTGTTTTTT
CDR3: CASGGLPQGGELFF

D: -
V: TRBV7-9
size: many
J: TRBJ2-5
length: 13
DNA: TGTGCCAGCAGCAATCCTTGGGGAGAGACCCAGTACTTC
CDR3: CASSNPWGETQYF

D: -
V: TRBV7-9
size: many
J: TRBJ2-7
length: 15
DNA: TGTGCCAGCAGCCCTCAGGGGATAAACTCCTACGAGCAGTACTTC
CDR3: CASSPQGINSYEQYF

D: -
V: TRBV3-1
size: -
J: TRBJ2-3
length: 14
DNA: TGTGCCAGCAGCCAAGATAGCGTCGCAGATACGCAGTATTTT
CDR3: CASSQDSVADTQYF

D: TRBD2
V: TRBV6-2/TRBV6-3
size: -
J: TRBJ2-3
length: 18
DNA: TGTGCCAGCAGTTACTCGGAGGGACTAGCGGGAAGCACAGATACGCAGTATTTT
CDR3: CASSYSEGLAGSTDTQYF

D: TRBD2
V: TRBV20-1
size: few
J: TRBJ2-1
length: 16
DNA: TGCAGTGCTAGCCTTGAAGGAACTAGCGGTTACAATGAGCAGTTCTTC
CDR3: CSASLEGTSGYNEQFF

D: -
V: TRBV6-1
size: many
J: TRBJ2-7
length: 15
DNA: TGTGCCAGCAGTGAAGACAGGGAAGGGTTCTACGAGCAGTACTTC
CDR3: CASSEDREGFYEQYF

D: -
V: TRBV29-1
size: few
J: TRBJ1-2
length: 12
DNA: TGCAGCGGGCTAACAGGGTCCCAGGGCTACACCTTC
CDR3: CSGLTGSQGYTF

D: -
V: TRBV7-9
size: many
J: TRBJ2-4
length: 12
DNA: TGTGCCAGCAGCTTAGGGGGTCCTCCCCAGTACTTC
CDR3: CASSLGGPPQYF

D: TRBD2
V: TRBV4-2
size: -
J: TRBJ2-2
length: 19
DNA: TGTGCCAGCAGCCAAGATCTCTTTGAACTAGCGGGGAACACCGGGGAGCTGTTTTTT
CDR3: CASSQDLFELAGNTGELFF

D: -
V: TRBV12-3/TRBV12-4
size: -
J: TRBJ1-2
length: 17
DNA: TGTGCCGGCAGCCCTCTTTTGACGCCCGTGGATAACTATGGCTACACCTTC
CDR3: CAGSPLLTPVDNYGYTF

D: -
V: TRBV4-3
size: many
J: TRBJ2-5
length: 14
DNA: TGCGCCAGCAGCCACGCAACAGGGTACGAGACCCAGTACTTC
CDR3: CASSHATGYETQYF

D: -
V: TRBV24-1
size: few
J: TRBJ2-3
length: 14
DNA: TGTGCCACCAGTGAGTGGGCAGGCACAGATACGCAGTATTTT
CDR3: CATSEWAGTDTQYF

D: -
V: TRBV30
size: -
J: TRBJ1-2
length: 13
DNA: TGTGCCTGGTCTTACCGGGTATACTATGGCTACACCTTC
CDR3: CAWSYRVYYGYTF

D: -
V: TRBV4-1
size: many
J: TRBJ2-1
length: 13
DNA: TGCGCCAGCAGCCTACACCTCTTCAATGAGCAGTTCTTC
CDR3: CASSLHLFNEQFF

D: -
V: TRBV7-2
size: many
J: TRBJ2-2
length: 13
DNA: TGTGCCAGCAGCAAAGGGACTCCCGGGGAGCTGTTTTTT
CDR3: CASSKGTPGELFF

D: -
V: TRBV2
size: many
J: TRBJ2-7
length: 13
DNA: TGTGCCAGCGCCCCCTTCCGCTCCTACGAGCAGTACTTC
CDR3: CASAPFRSYEQYF

D: TRBD1
V: TRBV11-2
size: many
J: TRBJ1-2
length: 16
DNA: TGTGCCAGCAGTCTCCAAACCACAGGGGGAGGCTATGGCTACACCTTC
CDR3: CASSLQTTGGGYGYTF

D: TRBD1
V: TRBV18
size: -
J: TRBJ1-2
length: 18
DNA: TGTGCCAGCTCACCACCTAGGACAGGCAATTTAGGATACTATGGCTACACCTTC
CDR3: CASSPPRTGNLGYYGYTF

D: TRBD1
V: TRBV5-1
size: many
J: TRBJ1-5
length: 14
DNA: TGCGCCACCGTGACAGGGACGCGCCTCCAGCCCCAGCATTTT
CDR3: CATVTGTRLQPQHF

D: -
V: TRBV12-3/TRBV12-4
size: few
J: TRBJ1-6
length: 17
DNA: TGTGCCAGCAGTTCCTCCCGGGGCGGTGGTGAATATTCACCCCTCCACTTT
CDR3: CASSSSRGGGEYSPLHF

D: -
V: TRBV27
size: -
J: TRBJ1-1
length: 14
DNA: TGTGCCGGCAGTTTGGGCGGGACATACACTGAAGCTCTCTTT
CDR3: CAGSLGGTYTEALF

D: -
V: TRBV14
size: -
J: TRBJ1-2
length: 15
DNA: TGTGCCAGCAGCCAAGGGTCACACCCTAACTATGGCTACACCTTC
CDR3: CASSQGSHPNYGYTF

D: -
V: TRBV30
size: -
J: TRBJ2-4
length: 15
DNA: TGTGCCTGGAGTTTCACAGGGACCACAGGAGACATTCAGTACTTC
CDR3: CAWSFTGTTGDIQYF

D: -
V: TRBV7-3
size: few
J: TRBJ1-1
length: 14
DNA: TGTGCCAGCAGCCAAGGCTCGGGCGGCACTGAAGCTTTCTTT
CDR3: CASSQGSGGTEAFF

D: -
V: TRBV5-1
size: -
J: TRBJ1-1
length: 14
DNA: TGCGCCAGCAGCTTATGGGATGAGGGCACTGAAGCTTTCTTT
CDR3: CASSLWDEGTEAFF

D: TRBD2
V: TRBV29-1
size: many
J: TRBJ2-1
length: 15
DNA: TGCAGCGTAGCTCCCGGGACTAGCGGATACAATGAGCAGTTCTTC
CDR3: CSVAPGTSGYNEQFF

D: -
V: TRBV28
size: -
J: TRBJ2-7
length: 12
DNA: TGTGCCAGCAGACAGGTTTCCTACGGGCAGTACTTC
CDR3: CASRQVSYGQYF

D: TRBD2
V: TRBV7-2
size: many
J: TRBJ2-1
length: 14
DNA: TGTGCCAGCAGCTGGGCTAGCGGGGGGCGACAGGCGTTCTTC
CDR3: CASSWASGGRQAFF

D: -
V: TRBV4-1
size: -
J: TRBJ2-1
length: 16
DNA: TGCGCCAGCAGCCAAGATTCACAGATCTCCTACAATGAGCAGTTCTTC
CDR3: CASSQDSQISYNEQFF

D: -
V: TRBV6-5
size: -
J: TRBJ1-3
length: 16
DNA: TGTGCCAGCAGTTACTCGTTGGGGAGCTCTGGAAACACCATATATTTT
CDR3: CASSYSLGSSGNTIYF

D: -
V: TRBV2
size: many
J: TRBJ2-6
length: 14
DNA: TGTGCCAGCAGCGGACTCTCTGGGGCCAACGTCCTGACTTTC
CDR3: CASSGLSGANVLTF

D: -
V: TRBV5-1
size: many
J: TRBJ1-1
length: 14
DNA: TGCGCCAGCAGCTTTGGACATACGAACACTGAAGCTTTCTTT
CDR3: CASSFGHTNTEAFF

D: -
V: TRBV7-9
size: many
J: TRBJ2-3
length: 12
DNA: TGTGCCAGCAGCTCACCCACAGATACGCAGTATTTT
CDR3: CASSSPTDTQYF

D: -
V: TRBV28
size: few
J: TRBJ1-1
length: 19
DNA: TGTGCCAGCAGTTTATTTCGAAACAGCTCCTTCCGATTGAACACTGAAGCTTTCTTT
CDR3: CASSLFRNSSFRLNTEAFF

D: TRBD1
V: TRBV27
size: -
J: TRBJ2-7
length: 15
DNA: TGTGCCAGCAGCCCACGTACAGGGGGTAGGCACGAGCAGTACTTC
CDR3: CASSPRTGGRHEQYF

D: -
V: TRBV5-1
size: few
J: TRBJ2-2
length: 14
DNA: TGCGCCAGCAGTCTGATCGGGAGCACCGGGGAGCTGTTTTTT
CDR3: CASSLIGSTGELFF

D: -
V: TRBV3-2
size: few
J: TRBJ2-7
length: 16
DNA: TGTGCCAGCAGCCAAGATGGACGCCCAGCGTCCCACGAGCAGTACTTC
CDR3: CASSQDGRPASHEQYF

D: TRBD2
V: TRBV20-1
size: many
J: TRBJ2-3
length: 16
DNA: TGCAGTGCTAGAGATATTCTAGCGGGGGACACAGATACGCAGTATTTT
CDR3: CSARDILAGDTDTQYF

D: -
V: TRBV24-1
size: many
J: TRBJ2-7
length: 12
DNA: TGTGCCACCAGTGATTTGGGGCACGAGCAGTACTTC
CDR3: CATSDLGHEQYF

D: -
V: TRBV19
size: -
J: TRBJ2-3
length: 16
DNA: TGTGCCAGTAGTACCCTTCTTCTAGGGAGAACAGATACGCACTATTTT
CDR3: CASSTLLLGRTDTHYF

D: -
V: TRBV5-1
size: many
J: TRBJ2-7
length: 12
DNA: TGCGCCAGCAGCCCCGACACCTACGAGCAGTACTTC
CDR3: CASSPDTYEQYF

D: -
V: TRBV7-2
size: many
J: TRBJ1-5
length: 15
DNA: TGTGCCAGCAGCTCCTTACAGGGTCTGGGTGAGGCCCAGCATTTT
CDR3: CASSSLQGLGEAQHF

D: TRBD2
V: TRBV27
size: many
J: TRBJ2-3
length: 15
DNA: TGTGCCAGCACCGTAACTAGCGGGGCCACAGATACGCAGTATTTT
CDR3: CASTVTSGATDTQYF